This record looks at one T cell receptor beta chain sequence and its context. The data stem from a study of T cell changes during pregnancy in multiple sclerosis. Germline V lookup: CDR1 SGDLS, CDR2 YYNGEE. The CDR3 runs to 18 residues. V dropped 0 bases and J dropped 3; count of bases not matched to a gene: 12. Data came from immunoSEQ multiplex PCR; TCRdb stores just in-frame clones and leaves some out. The repertoire holds around 53,000 clones, with 80% to 95% as singletons. The sequences come from CD4+ T cells from peripheral blood mononuclear cells, collected after pregnancy. The chain combines TRBV9 with TRBJ1-2, with 9 bases that match TRBD1. The receptor's source is a female donor with multiple sclerosis, enrolled in a pregnancy study. The CDR3 region has the DNA TGTGCCAGCAGCGTAGCAGACCGTCATACAGGGGGCGACTATGGCTACACCTTC. It encodes CASSVADRHTGGDYGYTF.